A selection of T cell receptor beta chains follows, all from one sample in a study of T cells expressing NK-cell markers. TCRdb reworked the 5' RACE reads into one entry per CDR3 protein, no DNA. The table for this sample gives a few hundred thousand distinct CDR3 sequences. Specimen: blood T cells: a sorted CD56 or NKG2C T cell subset, CD4+ or CD8+ T cells, or bulk PBMC T cells (not recorded which). All receptors derive from a man aged 18 to 35 in good health. Each CDR3 is given with its conserved first and last residue.

j_call | cdr3_length | v_call | cdr3_aa
TRBJ2-1 | 15 | TRBV20-1 | CSARVVRGPLSEQFF
TRBJ2-1 | 15 | TRBV12-3/TRBV12-4 | CASSSGDSSYNEQFF
TRBJ2-1 | 16 | TRBV24-1 | CATSGSGGRRYNEQFF
TRBJ2-1 | 12 | TRBV7-9 | CANRGNYNEQFF
TRBJ2-6 | 13 | TRBV6-6 | CASTLLGANVLTF
TRBJ2-2 | 18 | TRBV21-1 | CASSKEATDDANTGELFF
TRBJ2-5 | 17 | TRBV5-1 | CASSLEMASFPGETQYF
TRBJ2-1 | 16 | TRBV7-6 | CASSHRLAGVNNEQFF
TRBJ2-1 | 15 | TRBV11-2 | CASSLGLFGVNEQFF
TRBJ1-1 | 12 | TRBV12-5 | CASGGANTEAFF
TRBJ2-2 | 17 | TRBV27 | CASNTYRTPPSTGELFF
TRBJ2-3 | 15 | TRBV2 | CASSDQREGADTQYF
TRBJ2-2 | 14 | TRBV5-1 | CASSPGQGFGELFF
TRBJ2-7 | 14 | TRBV29-1 | CSVEGVTFSGEQYF
TRBJ2-1 | 13 | TRBV3-1 | CASSQDLETSRFF
TRBJ1-2 | 15 | TRBV24-1 | CATSDLKGLNYGYTF
TRBJ1-1 | 15 | TRBV7-8 | CASSLALTGLTEAFF
TRBJ1-2 | 14 | TRBV12-3/TRBV12-4 | CASSLVSDGYGYTF
TRBJ2-5 | 19 | TRBV6-5 | CASSYSGPGTGERQETQYF
TRBJ1-1 | 13 | TRBV12-3/TRBV12-4 | CASSRGTGLEAFF
TRBJ2-5 | 16 | TRBV6-1 | CASTDRGQRFQETQYF
TRBJ2-1 | 16 | TRBV12-3/TRBV12-4 | CASSPIGRGRLNEQFF
TRBJ2-1 | 16 | TRBV5-4 | CASSFPTSGSRNEQFF
TRBJ2-1 | 14 | TRBV6-4 | CASKISGLYNEQFF
TRBJ2-1 | 15 | TRBV12-3/TRBV12-4 | CATWREGSSYNEQFF
TRBJ2-7 | 15 | TRBV2 | CASSGARDINYEQYF
TRBJ2-1 | 16 | TRBV20-1 | CSARDVASGSYNEQFF
TRBJ2-1 | 15 | TRBV7-9 | CASSFGQILYNEQFF
TRBJ2-5 | 12 | TRBV25-1 | CASRAIGETQYF
TRBJ2-3 | 14 | TRBV19 | CASGPGGRTDTQYF
TRBJ1-2 | 13 | TRBV12-3/TRBV12-4 | CASSLTGGSGYTF
TRBJ2-3 | 16 | TRBV4-2 | CASSQDRGSSPDTQYF
TRBJ2-1 | 16 | TRBV5-5 | CASSWPAASSYNEQFF
TRBJ2-5 | 15 | TRBV20-1 | CSASVRTSGQETQYF
TRBJ2-3 | 15 | TRBV12-3/TRBV12-4 | CASSSIGPGADTQYF
TRBJ2-7 | 18 | TRBV12-3/TRBV12-4 | CASSPRFPGQGVTYEQYF
TRBJ2-1 | 14 | TRBV11-1 | CASSPSDRDNEQFF
TRBJ2-5 | 15 | TRBV25-1 | CASGIGQGYGETQYF
TRBJ2-3 | 17 | TRBV9 | CASSLDGLAGGTDTQYF
TRBJ2-1 | 16 | TRBV7-2 | CASSPMWDAGYNEQFF
TRBJ2-1 | 11 | TRBV5-1 | CASSLAAEQFF
TRBJ2-3 | 15 | TRBV3-1 | CASSQTGRRTDTQYF
TRBJ1-5 | 14 | TRBV6-1 | CASSEMTFNQPQHF
TRBJ2-2 | 19 | TRBV24-1 | CATSDWDRGLVCFAGELFF
TRBJ2-4 | 13 | TRBV14 | CASSSTGLGFQYF
TRBJ2-5 | 15 | TRBV27 | CASSLLGASGETQYF
TRBJ2-7 | 17 | TRBV28 | CASSPPPHGTGGREQYF
TRBJ1-1 | 12 | TRBV3-1 | CASTAAGLEAFF
TRBJ2-5 | 14 | TRBV19 | CASSPLALMETQYF
TRBJ2-5 | 15 | TRBV25-1 | CASSSRTSGRETQYF
TRBJ2-1 | 16 | TRBV13 | CASSSELAGSYNEQFF
TRBJ2-1 | 16 | TRBV28 | CASSLGTSLEFGEQFF
TRBJ2-3 | 16 | TRBV20-1 | CSARVVAGGTTDTQYF